The sequence of this TCR beta chain was determined in a study of OX40 agonist ivuxolimab in advanced cancers. Overall study: Clinicians treated patients with ivuxolimab, an agonistic anti-OX40 (CD134) antibody. General study points: Clonal expansion was among the lowest in partial responders at 0.1-3.0 mg/kg, especially CD8+.

This clone turned up a few times. Its cognate antigen is unknown. Here immunoSEQ multiplex PCR was the method, and the copy in TCRdb shows in-frame clones only, minus some. This table has some 100,000 clones, more than 75% appearing once. V was pared by 3 bases and J by 5 bases, with 10 bases between. CDR3 length equals 13 residues. Germline V lookup: CDR1 KGHSH, CDR2 LQKENI. The source of this sequence is an adult with an advanced solid tumor such as melanoma, head and neck, liver or kidney cancer. V usage is TRBV18 and J usage is TRBJ2-5, with D uncertain. Here the sequenced sample was CD4+ or CD8+ T cells sorted from blood, taken in a trial of the OX40 agonist ivuxolimab. Written as DNA, the CDR3 is TGTGCCAGCTCACCGGGAAAGACGGAGACCCAGTACTTC. Protein product: CASSPGKTETQYF.